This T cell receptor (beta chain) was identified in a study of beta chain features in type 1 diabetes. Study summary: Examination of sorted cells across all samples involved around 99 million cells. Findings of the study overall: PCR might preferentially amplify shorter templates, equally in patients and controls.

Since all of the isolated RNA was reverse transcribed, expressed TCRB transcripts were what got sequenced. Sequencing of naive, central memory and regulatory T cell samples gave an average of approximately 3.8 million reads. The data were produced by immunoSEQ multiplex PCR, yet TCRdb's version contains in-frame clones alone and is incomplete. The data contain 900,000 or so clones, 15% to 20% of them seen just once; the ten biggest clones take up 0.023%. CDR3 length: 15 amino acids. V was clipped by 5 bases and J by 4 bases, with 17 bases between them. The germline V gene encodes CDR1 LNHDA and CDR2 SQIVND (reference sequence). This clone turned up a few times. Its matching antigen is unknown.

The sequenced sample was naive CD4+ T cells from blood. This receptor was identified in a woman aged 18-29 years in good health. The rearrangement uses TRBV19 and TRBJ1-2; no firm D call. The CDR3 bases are TGTGCCAGTAGTCCTGCTACGGCGCCTCTCTATGGCTACACCTTC. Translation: CASSPATAPLYGYTF.